This TCR beta chain is from a study of blood T cell repertoires in COVID-19. Study-level background: T cells, B-cell-depleted T cells, or PBMCs supplied cDNA or gDNA.

Trimming stripped 6 bases from V and 8 bases from J, with 20 bases between. Germline CDR1 MNHEY, CDR2 SVGAGI. This CDR3 is 15 amino acids long. How the authors handled the data: Using reference gene primer amplification, nucleated cell counts were estimated. The method was immunoSEQ multiplex PCR; TCRdb's version includes in-frame clones alone and lacks a portion of them. The V and J calls and the clone size are those of that table, but D and trimming were determined from the DNA. The data show around 700,000 clones, around 90% seen once. This sequence was found in a young woman with acute or convalescent COVID-19. The chain recombines TRBV6-5 with TRBJ2-4, with D perhaps matching TRBD2 (5 bases). The sample comprised peripheral blood. This CDR3 is CASSLDPTGVDIQYF. The CDR3 nucleotides read TGTGCCAGCAGCCTGGACCCAACCGGGGTGGACATTCAGTACTTC.